The clone carrying this TCR beta chain showed up just a few times. Antigen: not known. Generation of TCR cDNA used 5'RACE template switching (which added a universal primer site and UMIs). Each CDR3 protein is one row after TCRdb ran MiXCR on the 5' RACE reads. The profile shows some 340,000 distinct CDR3 sequences, approximately 4% of them singletons. These data belong to a study of T cells after yellow fever vaccination. Study details: Preparation of the low-cell-number fractions used SMART-Seq v4 Ultra Low Input.

Notes on the study in general: At approximately 96% for CD4 and about 87% for CD8, most primary-vaccination clones showed up again after the booster. Relatively few clonotypes were ones that appeared in both CD4 and CD8 compartments.

Germline V CDR1 and CDR2: DFQATT, SNEGSKA (reference sequence). The CDR3 is made up of 14 amino acids. The J segment lost 4 bases and the V segment lost 0 bases, leaving 5 bases of the junction unmatched. The rearrangement uses TRBV20-1 and TRBJ2-7; 8 bases match TRBD1. Sequenced here: PBMCs, sampled 5 days after the yellow fever booster vaccination. This TCR derives from a man between 18 and 29 years old who received the YFV17D yellow fever vaccine. In DNA form, the CDR3 reads TGCAGTGCTAGAGAAGCCGGGACAGGATACGAGCAGTACTTC. Translation gives CSAREAGTGYEQYF.